These T cell receptor beta chains were read from a single sample in a study of cytomegalovirus exposure and HLA in healthy donors. Here immunoSEQ multiplex PCR was the method, and the copy in TCRdb shows in-frame clones only, minus some. The data show roughly 100,000 clones, around 76% seen once. The sequencing input was PBMCs. The receptors shown here come from a woman between 50 and 59 years old in good health and CMV-seropositive. The CDR3 runs from the conserved cysteine through the conserved F or W. The D gene is left open where the match is weak. A clone size is listed for some rows: how often the clone was seen (once, few, many), or a class if it is expanded.

v_gene	j_gene	d_gene	abundance	CDR3aa	CDR3nt
TRBV30	TRBJ2-3	NA	NA	CACLENPRADTQYF	TGTGCCTGCCTAGAGAATCCTCGAGCAGATACGCAGTATTTT
TRBV5-8	TRBJ2-3	TRBD2	NA	CATVLTSGVADTQYF	TGTGCCACCGTACTGACTAGCGGGGTTGCAGATACGCAGTATTTT
TRBV5-4	TRBJ2-7	NA	NA	CASSLTGSYEQYF	TGTGCCAGCAGCTTGACTGGTTCCTACGAGCAGTACTTC
TRBV6-5	TRBJ2-2	NA	NA	CASSYQGGGKGGELFF	TGTGCCAGCAGTTACCAGGGAGGGGGGAAGGGCGGGGAGCTGTTTTTT
TRBV7-2	TRBJ2-1	TRBD2	NA	CASSLNLAGGPYNEQFF	TGTGCCAGCAGCTTAAATCTGGCGGGGGGACCCTACAATGAGCAGTTCTTC
TRBV7-2	TRBJ2-3	TRBD2	NA	CASSSFSRGDTDTQYF	TGTGCCAGCAGCTCATTTTCGCGGGGGGACACAGATACGCAGTATTTT
TRBV7-2	TRBJ2-3	TRBD2	NA	CASSFSGAYTDTQYF	TGTGCCAGCAGCTTTAGCGGGGCCTACACAGATACGCAGTATTTT
TRBV19	TRBJ1-1	NA	NA	CASSIDLRGWGMNTEAFF	TGTGCCAGTAGTATAGATCTTAGAGGGTGGGGAATGAACACTGAAGCTTTCTTT
TRBV4-3	TRBJ2-3	TRBD2	few	CASSHDLAGLKYF	TGCGCCAGCAGCCATGACTTAGCGGGGCTAAAGTATTTT
TRBV16	TRBJ2-3	NA	NA	CASSVEVGKDTQYF	TGTGCCAGCAGCGTAGAGGTCGGAAAAGATACGCAGTATTTT
TRBV10-3	TRBJ1-1	NA	NA	CAISESLSNTEAFF	TGTGCCATCAGTGAGTCCCTCTCGAACACTGAAGCTTTCTTT